A selection of T cell receptor beta chains follows, all from one sample in a study of tumor-infiltrating lymphocytes in primary liver carcinoma. One entry per CDR3 protein results from TCRdb running MiXCR on the multiplex PCR reads. The sample lists tens of thousands of distinct CDR3 sequences, roughly four fifths occurring once. The material sequenced was liver tumor tissue from sampling region 5. Receptors originate from a woman aged 25 to 39 with primary liver carcinoma and hepatitis B virus infection. The CDR3 runs from the conserved cysteine through the conserved F or W. The D gene is left open where the match is weak. Size is omitted from some rows. Given values are once, few, many or a class for expanded clones.

V	D	J	size	DNA	CDR3
TRBV13	TRBD1	TRBJ1-1	.	TGTGCCAGCAGGATAGGGGGCGCAAACACTGAAGCATTCTTT	CASRIGGANTEAFF
TRBV11-2	.	TRBJ1-2	.	TGTGCCAGCAGCTTAGTGTGGGAAGGCTATGACTACACCTTC	CASSLVWEGYDYTF
TRBV28	TRBD2	TRBJ2-3	once	TGTGCCAGCAGTCCCGAGACTAACGGGAGGAGCACAGATACGCAGTGTTTT	CASSPETNGRSTDTQCF
TRBV4-3	TRBD1	TRBJ2-7	few	TGCGCCAGCAGCCATACTGACAGGGCAGGGAAGCAGTACTTC	CASSHTDRAGKQYF
TRBV9	TRBD1	TRBJ2-4	.	TGTGCCAGCAGCGATCGACCGGGACAGGGTAACATTCAGTACTTC	CASSDRPGQGNIQYF
TRBV6-5	TRBD1	TRBJ2-5	.	TGTGCCAGCAGTTACTCGATATCGGGACAGGAGACCCAGTACTTC	CASSYSISGQETQYF
TRBV11-2	TRBD2	TRBJ2-2	once	TGTGTCAACAGCTCGACACGTAGCGGGAGGTCCGGGGAGCTGTCTTTT	CVNSSTRSGRSGELSF
TRBV7-9	TRBD2	TRBJ2-2	once	TGTGCCAGCATGGGACTAGCGGGAGTTCGCACCGAGGAGCTGTTTTTT	CASMGLAGVRTEELFF
TRBV6-1	TRBD1	TRBJ2-7	many	TGTGCCAGCGGGGCTCCGGGACAGAGATCCTACGAGCAGTACTTC	CASGAPGQRSYEQYF
TRBV28	.	TRBJ2-3	.	TGTGCCAGCAGAGGATGGTACGGGACTCCCGAGGTAGATACGCAGTATTTT	CASRGWYGTPEVDTQYF
TRBV4-1	.	TRBJ2-3	.	TGCGCCAGCAACCAACTAGGCACAGTAGCTGAAGACTCGGATACCCAGTATTTT	CASNQLGTVAEDSDTQYF
TRBV29-1	.	TRBJ2-1	.	TGCGCCCTAAGGGACTACAATGAGCAGTTCTTC	CALRDYNEQFF
TRBV29-1	TRBD2	TRBJ2-3	.	TGCAGCGCCTCCCGGGCTAGCGGGAGTGGATCAGATACGGAATATTTT	CSASRASGSGSDTEYF
TRBV10-3	TRBD2	TRBJ2-1	.	TGTGCCATCAAGGGGGACGCTAGCGGGAGTAATCTCGATGAGCAATTCTTC	CAIKGDASGSNLDEQFF
TRBV28	.	TRBJ2-1	.	TGTGCCAGCAGTTTTGGGTGGGAGCTCTACAACGAGAAGTTCTTC	CASSFGWELYNEKFF
TRBV11-2	.	TRBJ2-1	.	TGTGCCAACAGGGTTACTAGAGGGAGGGCAGGCAATGAGCAGTTCTTC	CANRVTRGRAGNEQFF
TRBV7-9	.	TRBJ1-2	.	TGTGTCAGCAGCTTACCGTCCCGAGGCCAGACGAATGGCTACACCTTC	CVSSLPSRGQTNGYTF
TRBV2	.	TRBJ2-1	.	TGTGCCAGCAATAAAGTTCAGCGAAATGAACAGTTCTTC	CASNKVQRNEQFF
TRBV6-5	.	TRBJ2-2	.	TGTGCCGGCAGTCCGCGGACAAGGTTCACCGAGGAGCTGTTTTTT	CAGSPRTRFTEELFF
TRBV5-4	.	TRBJ1-5	.	TGTGTCAGCAGCTTGGATGGGGGTACGGGCTATCAACCCCAGCATTTT	CVSSLDGGTGYQPQHF
TRBV15	.	TRBJ2-1	many	TGTGCCTCCAGCGGCCAGAAACACAATGAGCAGTTCTTC	CASSGQKHNEQFF
TRBV6-1	TRBD2	TRBJ2-1	many	TGTGCCAGCAGTGGGGACTACCCTAGGGATGAGCAGTTCTTC	CASSGDYPRDEQFF
TRBV5-5	TRBD1	TRBJ1-4	medium-sized	TGTGCCAGCAGTTCGACAGGGAATGAAAAACTGTTTTTT	CASSSTGNEKLFF
TRBV11-2	TRBD2	TRBJ2-7	.	TGTGTCAACGTCCTGCCTAGCGGATACGAGCAGTACTTC	CVNVLPSGYEQYF
TRBV24-1	.	TRBJ2-3	many	TGTGCCACCAGTGAGAAGACACTCCCATCAGATACGCAGTATTTT	CATSEKTLPSDTQYF
TRBV5-8	.	TRBJ2-6	.	TGTGCCAACACCATGACGGGCTTCTCTGGGGCCAACGTCGTGACTTTC	CANTMTGFSGANVVTF
TRBV7-8	TRBD2	TRBJ2-2	.	TGTGCCAGCAGCTTATGGCGGCGGGAGAAAACCGTGGAGCTGTTTTTT	CASSLWRREKTVELFF
TRBV11-2	.	TRBJ2-7	.	TGTGCCGGCAGCTCCCTACTGGGGACTGTGAGCTCCTACGAGCAGTACTTC	CAGSSLLGTVSSYEQYF
TRBV11-3	.	TRBJ2-2	.	TGTGCCAGCAGAACCAGGGTTAGGGACCGAACGAACACCGGGGAGCTGTTTTTT	CASRTRVRDRTNTGELFF
TRBV6-6	.	TRBJ2-3	.	TGTGCCAGCAGCCCCTGGGGGGACGGTGGGGGTAGAGATACAGAGTATTTT	CASSPWGDGGGRDTEYF
TRBV29-1	TRBD2	TRBJ2-3	.	TGCAGCATTTTCAGCGGGAGATGGGCCACTGATACGCAGTATTTT	CSIFSGRWATDTQYF
TRBV29-1	TRBD1	TRBJ2-5	.	TGCAGCGGAGGGGACAGGGAGAAGACCCAGTACTTC	CSGGDREKTQYF
TRBV6-5	.	TRBJ2-6	.	TGTGCCAGCATCAATTGGGACTCTGGGGCCAACGTCCTGACCTTC	CASINWDSGANVLTF
TRBV28	TRBD1	TRBJ1-3	.	TGTGCCAGAAGGACAGGCGACTCTGGAAACACCATATACTTT	CARRTGDSGNTIYF
TRBV7-9	.	TRBJ2-4	many	TGTGCCAGCAGCCCCTTCTCGGGGGCGACCAAAAACATTCAGTACTTC	CASSPFSGATKNIQYF
TRBV12-3/TRBV12-4	.	TRBJ2-3	.	TGTGCCAGCAGCTTTCCCCGTCCTAGCACAAATACGCAGTATTTT	CASSFPRPSTNTQYF
TRBV5-1	.	TRBJ2-1	many	TGCGCCAGCAGCTTGACAGGGATGACCTACAATGAGCAGTTCTTC	CASSLTGMTYNEQFF
TRBV11-1	.	TRBJ2-5	.	TGTGCCAGCAGCTGGGCAGGGAGCAGTGGAACCCAGTACTTC	CASSWAGSSGTQYF
TRBV7-2	TRBD1	TRBJ2-7	few	TGTGCCAGCAGCTTAGGTGGGACAGTATCCTACGAGCAGTACTTC	CASSLGGTVSYEQYF
TRBV5-4	TRBD2	TRBJ2-1	once	TGTGCCAGCAGCTCTACTAGCGTAAGCTCCTACAATGAGCAGTTCTTC	CASSSTSVSSYNEQFF